A single sample gave rise to the 6 T cell receptor beta chains below, sequenced in a study of blood T cell repertoires in COVID-19. The data were produced by immunoSEQ multiplex PCR, yet TCRdb's version contains in-frame clones alone and is incomplete. The table lists 55,000 to 80,000 clones, approximately 88% of them singletons. The material sequenced was peripheral blood. The receptors come from a human donor in a cohort sampled during active COVID-19.

This clone is labeled as medium-sized. The rearrangement links TRBV19 to TRBJ2-7, with 7 bases identical to TRBD1. This CDR3 has 13 residues. Germline CDR1 LNHDA, CDR2 SQIVND (reference sequence). V trimming: 5 bases; J trimming: 6 bases; junction bases outside the gene matches: 7. The CDR3 loop reads CASSPTGIGEQYF. In DNA form, the CDR3 reads TGTGCCAGTAGTCCGACAGGGATAGGCGAGCAGTACTTC. The variable domain in full, with the rest retrieved from reference TRBV19 and TRBJ2-7, is DGGITQSPKYLFRKEGQNVTLSCEQNLNHDAMYWYRQDPGQGLRLIYYSQIVNDFQKGDIAEGYSVSREKKESFPLTVTSAQKNPTAFYLCASSPTGIGEQYFGPGTRLTVT.

The rearrangement links TRBV10-3 to TRBJ2-7; D is unresolved. This CDR3 region has 14 residues. CDR1 is ENHRY, CDR2 SYGVKD, per germline. Trimming stripped 2 bases from V and 2 bases from J, with 10 bases between. The CDR3, as DNA: TGTGCCATCAGTGAGGCAGCGCTTCCCTACGAGCAGTACTTC. Encoded protein: CAISEAALPYEQYF.

This chain connects TRBV12-3 or TRBV12-4 to TRBJ2-1; D is undetermined. V lost 5 bases and J lost 7, with 6 bases in between. The CDR3 has 11 residues. CDR3 in DNA: TGTGCCAGCAGTCAACGGAATGAGCAGTTCTTC. Its protein product is CASSQRNEQFF.

This sequence joins TRBV5-6 and TRBJ2-3; D is undetermined. From germline, CDR1 is SGHDT and CDR2 YYEEEE. This CDR3 has 14 amino acids. The ends were cut back, 0 bases at V and 0 bases at J, with 5 bases in the middle. Here the CDR3 DNA reads TGTGCCAGCAGCTTGGTACAGAGCACAGATACGCAGTATTTT. It translates to CASSLVQSTDTQYF.

This clone was counted once. V usage is TRBV24-1 and J usage is TRBJ1-2; D is ambiguous. Trimming left V 9 bases short and J 2 bases short, with 12 bases between. The CDR3 runs 13 residues. Germline values: CDR1 KGHDR, CDR2 SFDVKD. Written as DNA, the CDR3 is TGTGCCACCCAGCAGGCGGGGAACTATGGCTACACCTTC. Protein: CATQQAGNYGYTF.

This clone has just one count. The V and J genes are TRBV28 and TRBJ1-2; D uncertain. Germline CDR1 MDHEN, CDR2 SYDVKM. CDR3 size: 11 residues. With 3 bases removed from V and 5 bases from J, the gap between germline ends came to 4 bases. CDR3 DNA: TGTGCCAGCAGTTTGTATTATGGCTACACCTTC. This translates into CASSLYYGYTF.